The 13 T cell receptor beta chains listed next were all sequenced from one sample in a study of blood T cell repertoires in COVID-19. Sequenced by immunoSEQ multiplex PCR; TCRdb stores in-frame clones only, minus some. Of 180,000 or so clones in the sample, more than 75% are singletons; the top ten hold 1% to 1.5%. Material: PBMCs or T cells enriched from blood (not recorded which). The receptors stem from a human donor with acute COVID-19. The donor label of this sample is uncertain.

The V and J genes are TRBV11-2 and TRBJ1-4; D might be TRBD1 (5 bases). V dropped 3 bases and J dropped 7 bases, with 9 bases sitting between them. CDR1 is SGHAT, CDR2 FQNNGV, per germline. This CDR3 spans 13 amino acids. The CDR3 sequence is CASSFVGGEKLFF. CDR3 DNA sequence: TGTGCCAGCAGCTTCGTCGGGGGTGAAAAACTGTTTTTT.

V and J are TRBV7-2 and TRBJ2-1; D is ambiguous. This CDR3 spans 13 amino acids. V was cut by 3 bases and J by 6 bases, with 9 bases left in between. The germline CDR1 and CDR2 sequences are SGHTA and FQGNSA. This CDR3 reads CASSFQVINEQFF. The CDR3 bases are TGTGCCAGCAGCTTCCAGGTGATCAATGAGCAGTTCTTC.

The chain recombines TRBV6-4 with TRBJ2-7, with D tentatively TRBD2 (5 bases). Germline CDR1 and CDR2: MRHNA and SNTAGT. V lost 2 bases to trimming and J lost 3 bases, with 14 bases between them. The CDR3 spans 15 residues. The CDR3 DNA is TGTGCCAGCAGTGACGTGGCTAGCCAATACTACGAGCAGTACTTC. This gives the protein CASSDVASQYYEQYF.

The V and J genes are TRBV19 and TRBJ1-5, with D maybe TRBD1 (5 bases). Germline V lookup: CDR1 LNHDA, CDR2 SQIVND (reference sequence). The CDR3 totals 16 residues. Trimming shortened V by 5 bases and J by 4 bases, and 18 bases separated the two germline ends. The CDR3 sequence: CASSSGTADPNQPQHF. The CDR3 DNA follows: TGTGCCAGTAGTTCTGGGACTGCGGATCCTAATCAGCCCCAGCATTTT. The entire variable domain, with the rest obtained from reference TRBV19 and TRBJ1-5, is as follows: DGGITQSPKYLFRKEGQNVTLSCEQNLNHDAMYWYRQDPGQGLRLIYYSQIVNDFQKGDIAEGYSVSREKKESFPLTVTSAQKNPTAFYLCASSSGTADPNQPQHFGDGTRLSIL.

This chain links TRBV30 with TRBJ2-2, with TRBD2 as a possible D gene (6 bases). The V and J ends lost 2 bases and 5 bases respectively, with 15 bases between them. The CDR3 loop spans 15 amino acids. Germline loops: CDR1 GTSNPN, CDR2 SVGIG (reference sequence). CDR3 nucleotides: TGTGCCTGGAGTTTCCCAGGGCGGGGTACCGGGGAGCTGTTTTTT. Amino acids: CAWSFPGRGTGELFF.

The V call is TRBV9, the J call TRBJ1-5, with a weak D call TRBD1 (5 bases). The V and J ends lost 3 bases and 7 bases respectively, with 14 bases between them. The CDR3 runs 14 residues. Germline V CDR1 and CDR2: SGDLS, YYNGEE. CDR3 bases: TGTGCCAGCAGCGCCCCAGGGAGGGAACAGCCCCAGCATTTT. Its protein product is CASSAPGREQPQHF.

The V call is TRBV6-5, the J call TRBJ2-7, with 8 nucleotides matching TRBD1. The length of the CDR3 is 13 residues. The J segment lost 4 bases and the V segment lost 6 bases, leaving 5 bases of the junction unmatched. The germline CDR1 and CDR2 sequences are MNHEY and SVGAGI. CDR3 sequence reads: CASSTDRGYEQYF. For the CDR3, the DNA is TGTGCCAGCAGCACCGACAGGGGTTACGAGCAGTACTTC.

This clone was counted once. The CDR3 nucleotides read TGCGCCAGCAGCCCGACAGGGGTTACCTACAATGAGCAGTTCTTC. Amino acid sequence: CASSPTGVTYNEQFF. The rearrangement links TRBV4-3 to TRBJ2-1; 8 bases agree with TRBD1. The length of the CDR3 is 15 residues. Germline loops: CDR1 LGHNA, CDR2 YSLEER. V shed 4 bases and J 2 bases; nucleotides not matched to a gene: 4.

V and J are TRBV10-1 and TRBJ2-5, with 12 bases matching TRBD2. Unmatched junction bases numbered 0, after V lost 0 bases and J lost 1 base. This CDR3 is built from 16 residues. Germline V gene lookup returns CDR1 WNHNN and CDR2 SYGVQD (reference sequence). CDR3 bases: TGCGCCAGCAGTGAGTCGACTAGCGGGGGCCAAGAGACCCAGTACTTC. It is translated as CASSESTSGGQETQYF.

The rearrangement uses TRBV4-1 and TRBJ2-3, with D perhaps matching TRBD1 (5 bases). Trimming left V 1 base short and J 1 base short, with 6 bases between. The CDR3 is 14 residues long. Germline CDR1 MGHRA, CDR2 YSYEKL. The CDR3 nucleotides are TGCGCCAGCAGCCAAGGACAGCGCACAGATACGCAGTATTTT. It translates to CASSQGQRTDTQYF.

The chain carries TRBV12-3 or TRBV12-4 and TRBJ2-1, with D possibly TRBD1 on 6 matching bases. V lost 4 bases and J lost 13, with 11 bases in between. This CDR3 region has 11 residues. The DNA for the CDR3 is TGTGCCAGCAGTTACGGACAGCCTCAGTTCTTC. It yields the protein CASSYGQPQFF.

The chain is built from TRBV5-4 and TRBJ1-1; D is unclear. The CDR3 is 14 amino acids. The V gene lost 6 bases and the J gene lost 1 base, with 13 bases spanning the gap. The germline gives CDR1 SGHNT, CDR2 YYREEE (reference sequence). CDR3 in amino acids: CASTRAGGNTEAFF. The CDR3 bases are TGTGCCAGCACCCGGGCTGGAGGGAACACTGAAGCTTTCTTT.

The sample holds one count of this clone. This sequence joins TRBV11-2 and TRBJ1-4; D remains unclear. The length of the CDR3 is 14 residues. Trimming removed 1 base from V and 3 bases from J, with 6 bases in between. The germline CDR1 and CDR2 sequences are SGHAT and FQNNGV. The CDR3 nucleotides read TGTGCCAGCAGCTTAGCCCGGGCTAATGAAAAACTGTTTTTT. It is translated as CASSLARANEKLFF.